This T cell receptor beta chain was sequenced during a study of T cells in Graves' hyperthyroidism and ophthalmopathy. General study results and limits: Stable hyperthyroidism was told apart from ophthalmopathy by a model built on 13 V-J features. Also found in blood were most expanded thyroid clonotypes above 0.001.

V was clipped by 2 bases and J by 1 base, with 9 bases between them. The germline CDR1 and CDR2 sequences are SQVTM and ANQGSEA. The CDR3 loop spans 13 amino acids. Amplification yielded TCR beta CDR3 regions, with RNA transcripts as the source. Carried out on the TCR CDR3, a first-round RT-PCR used the HTBI primer set. TCRdb re-called the multiplex PCR reads through MiXCR, storing one row per CDR3 protein. This repertoire shows about 540,000 distinct CDR3 sequences, just over 45% found once; its top ten account for about 8.3%. On this clonotype itself: Its antigen remains unidentified.

The TCR was taken from a woman between 18 and 29 years old with Graves' hyperthyroidism. V is TRBV29-1 and J is TRBJ2-7, with D tentatively TRBD1 or TRBD2 (5 bases each). What was sequenced was peripheral blood or thyroid tissue (not recorded which). CDR3: CSVERDASYEQYF. Here the CDR3 DNA reads TGCAGCGTTGAAAGGGACGCGTCCTACGAGCAGTACTTC.